These 12 T cell receptor beta chains originate from one sample sequenced in a study of blood T cell repertoires in COVID-19. The protocol was immunoSEQ multiplex PCR, while the TCRdb copy is restricted to in-frame clones and leaves out a portion. Among about 38,000 clones listed, approximately 94% were seen once. The sample taken for sequencing was peripheral blood. Source of these receptors: a human donor with active COVID-19. The donor label of this sample is uncertain.

The chain recombines TRBV5-6 with TRBJ2-7, with TRBD2 identical over 8 bases. CDR3 length equals 14 residues. The germline V gene has CDR1 SGHDT and CDR2 YYEEEE. Losses at the gene ends were 4 bases for V and 3 bases for J; bases not matched to a gene: 6. The CDR3 protein is CASSLGTSLYEQYF. In DNA form, the CDR3 reads TGTGCCAGCAGCCTGGGGACTAGTCTCTACGAGCAGTACTTC.

The chain combines TRBV3-1 (or the pseudogene TRBV3-2) with TRBJ2-3; 10 bases match TRBD2. The CDR3 is made up of 16 amino acids. After removal of 2 bases from V and 4 bases from J, the junction contained 6 bases not matched to a gene. Germline V gene sequence: CDR1 LGHDT, CDR2 YNNKEL (reference sequence). The CDR3 reads CASSQYLAGGSDTQYF. CDR3 in DNA: TGTGCCAGCAGCCAATATTTAGCGGGGGGTTCAGATACGCAGTATTTT.

The J gene is TRBJ2-2, the V gene TRBV4-3, with TRBD1 matching 9 bases. The trim removed 3 bases at V and 3 bases at J, leaving 17 bases unmatched. Germline V lookup: CDR1 LGHNA, CDR2 YSLEER. The CDR3 length is 20 residues. The CDR3 bases are TGCGCCAGCAGCCAGAAAACCGGGACACGACAGGGGGTTTACACCGGGGAGCTGTTTTTT. Amino acids: CASSQKTGTRQGVYTGELFF.

The rearrangement links TRBV6-5 to TRBJ1-5; 7 bases line up with TRBD1. J lost 7 bases, V lost 5 bases, and 8 bases had no gene match. Germline V gene lookup returns CDR1 MNHEY and CDR2 SVGAGI. This CDR3 comprises 14 residues. CDR3 sequence: CASSRTGADQPQHF. Here the CDR3 DNA reads TGTGCCAGCAGTCGGACAGGAGCGGACCAGCCCCAGCATTTT.

V gene TRBV9 combines with J gene TRBJ1-6; D may be TRBD1 (5 bases). Per germline, CDR1 SGDLS and CDR2 YYNGEE. This CDR3 region has 17 residues. V was clipped by 0 bases and J by 0 bases, with 10 bases between them. The CDR3 coding sequence is TGTGCCAGCAGCGTAGGTGACAGATACTCCTATAATTCACCCCTCCACTTT. Its translation is CASSVGDRYSYNSPLHF. The full variable domain, its missing parts supplied by reference TRBV9 and TRBJ1-6, is DSGVTQTPKHLITATGQRVTLRCSPRSGDLSVYWYQQSLDQGLQFLIQYYNGEERAKGNILERFSAQQFPDLHSELNLSSLELGDSALYFCASSVGDRYSYNSPLHFGNGTRLTVT.

The chain carries TRBV19 and TRBJ1-1, with D possibly being TRBD1 (5 bases). With 5 bases removed from V and 7 bases from J, the gap between germline ends came to 23 bases. This CDR3 has 16 residues. Germline V gives CDR1 LNHDA, CDR2 SQIVND (reference sequence). CDR3 sequence reads: CASSPQFKGRVNEAFF. The CDR3 DNA sequence: TGTGCCAGTAGTCCACAGTTCAAGGGCAGGGTCAATGAAGCTTTCTTT.

This clone was counted once. The J gene is TRBJ1-3, the V gene TRBV9; D is perhaps TRBD1 (5 bases). V lost 4 bases and J lost 9, with 11 bases in between. Per the germline V gene, CDR1 is SGDLS and CDR2 is YYNGEE. The CDR3 spans 12 residues. Here the CDR3 reads CASSPVGRTIYF. The CDR3 DNA sequence: TGTGCCAGCAGCCCCGTGGGGCGCACCATATATTTT.

This chain links TRBV11-3 with TRBJ2-7; the match to TRBD1 covers 10 bases. Per germline, CDR1 SGHNT and CDR2 YENEEA. The CDR3 length is 18 residues. The ends lost 5 bases at V and 3 bases at J; junction bases unmatched: 16. For the CDR3, the DNA is TGTGCCAGCAGCCCGTGGGGGACAGGGGCACCTCTGGGCTACGAGCAGTACTTC. Protein sequence: CASSPWGTGAPLGYEQYF.

This chain connects TRBV18 to TRBJ2-3; 7 bases align to TRBD2. V lost 3 bases, J lost 6 bases, and 9 bases stayed unmatched. This CDR3 is 15 amino acids long. Per the germline V gene, CDR1 is KGHSH and CDR2 is LQKENI. As DNA, the CDR3 is TGTGCCAGCTCACCGCTGCGGGAGAACTCCGATACGCAGTATTTT. Translated, it gives CASSPLRENSDTQYF. Looking up the rest from reference TRBV18 and TRBJ2-3 gives the full variable domain: NAGVMQNPRHLVRRRGQEARLRCSPMKGHSHVYWYRQLPEEGLKFMVYLQKENIIDESGMPKERFSAEFPKEGPSILRIQQVVRGDSAAYFCASSPLRENSDTQYFGPGTRLTVL.

V gene TRBV5-4 combines with J gene TRBJ2-1, with D perhaps TRBD2 (5 bases). The V end was cut by 4 bases, the J end by 9 bases, with 8 bases between. The CDR3 consists of 11 residues. Germline CDR1 SGHNT, CDR2 YYREEE (reference sequence). The CDR3 region has the DNA TGTGCCAGCAGCGTCGGGGTTGAGCAGTTCTTC. Translation gives CASSVGVEQFF.

J is TRBJ2-1 and V is TRBV9; no clear D gene. Germline CDR1 and CDR2: SGDLS and YYNGEE. The CDR3 consists of 17 residues. Trimming removed 3 bases from V and 10 bases from J, with 26 bases in between. The CDR3 DNA sequence: TGTGCCAGCAGCGGTTCAGGTCCCCCAACTTTGCCTGGAGAGCAGTTCTTC. Its translation: CASSGSGPPTLPGEQFF.

The chain has TRBV27 and TRBJ2-7; 10 bases line up with TRBD1. The V and J ends lost 2 bases and 4 bases, in that order; junction bases with no gene match: 5. Germline V gene data show CDR1 as MNHEY and CDR2 as SMNVEV (reference sequence). The CDR3 covers 15 residues. In nucleotides, the CDR3 is TGTGCCAGCAGTTTAGGGGACAGGGGCCAATACGAGCAGTACTTC. Amino acid sequence: CASSLGDRGQYEQYF.